Given below is one T cell receptor beta chain in context. The antigen is unknown. V shed 7 bases and J shed 0 bases, with 21 bases lying between them. CDR3 size: 18 residues. CDR1 is MNHNS and CDR2 is SASEGT in the germline V gene. The second PCR ran about 6 to 11 cycles with a sample-barcoded 5' primer and J-beta primers. Each TCR beta cDNA got a 12-nucleotide random molecular identifier. Per sample, CDR3-containing paired-end reads numbered at least 2.5 million. Each CDR3 protein gets one entry after TCRdb re-called the 5' RACE reads with MiXCR. Of 1.5 million to 2 million distinct CDR3 sequences listed, around 40% are singletons. The data derive from a study of blood T cells in healthy people across ages. General study findings and limits: Any changes in expanded clonotypes were possibly confounded, as donor CMV status remained unknown.

The sample comprised blood. The gene calls are TRBV6-1 and TRBJ1-4, with D maybe TRBD1 (6 bases). This TCR was sampled from a human donor in good health. DNA of the CDR3: TGTGCCAGCAATATCCGGTACAGGGATCAGCCAACTAATGAAAAACTGTTTTTT. As protein: CASNIRYRDQPTNEKLFF.